Below, 28 T cell receptor beta chains from the same sample are listed, as sequenced in a study of blood T cell repertoires in COVID-19. The repertoire was sequenced with immunoSEQ multiplex PCR; TCRdb's copy has only in-frame clones and lacks some. The top ten clones hold roughly 1.9% of a sample with a few hundred thousand clones, 89% of them seen once. The sequenced material came from peripheral blood. The origin of the receptors is a woman younger than 45 with COVID-19, enrolled during active disease.

The chain carries TRBV25-1 and TRBJ1-1; D is possibly TRBD1 (6 bases). Germline V gene data show CDR1 as MGHDK and CDR2 as SYGVNS. The CDR3 sequence is 15 residues long. V was trimmed by 3 bases and J by 0 bases, leaving 11 bases between them. The CDR3 protein is CASSDPDRMNTEAFF. The CDR3 DNA is TGTGCCAGCAGTGACCCGGACAGAATGAACACTGAAGCTTTCTTT.

The rearrangement joins TRBV5-4 to TRBJ2-1; TRBD2 matches at 12 bases. The CDR3 length is 15 residues. From germline, CDR1 is SGHNT and CDR2 YYREEE (reference sequence). With V trimmed by 4 bases and J by 8 bases, 7 bases remained unmatched. The CDR3 spells CASSTRSSGGDEQFF. CDR3 nucleotide sequence: TGTGCCAGCAGCACGCGGTCTAGCGGGGGGGATGAGCAGTTCTTC.

The V and J genes are TRBV5-4 and TRBJ1-2; D remains unclear. V lost 4 bases to trimming and J lost 3 bases, with 10 bases between them. CDR3 length equals 13 residues. Germline V gene lookup returns CDR1 SGHNT and CDR2 YYREEE (reference sequence). The CDR3 is CASSPGRDYGYTF. The CDR3 DNA follows: TGTGCCAGCAGCCCTGGGAGGGACTATGGCTACACCTTC.

This chain links TRBV28 with TRBJ1-2, with D uncertain. The CDR3 is 12 residues long. Germline values: CDR1 MDHEN, CDR2 SYDVKM. V was trimmed by 3 bases and J by 7 bases, leaving 9 bases between them. The CDR3 sequence: CASSFWAGGYTF. The CDR3 coding sequence is TGTGCCAGCAGTTTTTGGGCGGGTGGCTACACCTTC.

J is TRBJ1-6 and V is TRBV28; tentative D call: TRBD1 (5 bases). Trimming removed 3 bases from V and 8 bases from J, with 17 bases in between. Per the germline V gene, CDR1 is MDHEN and CDR2 is SYDVKM. The CDR3 contains 16 residues. Here the CDR3 DNA reads TGTGCCAGCAGTTTGTGGGGTCGGGGGTTAGATTCACCCCTCCACTTT. Protein: CASSLWGRGLDSPLHF. The full variable domain, in which reference TRBV28 and TRBJ1-6 provide the parts outside the CDR3, is DVKVTQSSRYLVKRTGEKVFLECVQDMDHENMFWYRQDPGLGLRLIYFSYDVKMKEKGDIPEGYSVSREKKERFSLILESASTNQTSMYLCASSLWGRGLDSPLHFGNGTRLTVT.

This clone was counted a single time. The V and J genes are TRBV6-2 or TRBV6-3 and TRBJ1-1, with D possibly matching TRBD1 (5 bases). CDR3 size: 13 residues. In germline, CDR1 is MNHEY, CDR2 SVGEGT. The V gene lost 2 bases and the J gene lost 7 bases, with 11 bases spanning the gap. In DNA, the CDR3 is TGTGCCAGCAGTTACACAGGACCGCTTGAAGCTTTCTTT. Its protein is CASSYTGPLEAFF.

This chain links TRBV4-2 with TRBJ2-7, with 8 bases lining up with TRBD1. Germline V gene data show CDR1 as LGHNA and CDR2 as YNFKEQ. J lost 4 bases, V lost 3 bases, and 8 bases had no gene match. The length of the CDR3 is 15 residues. CDR3 residues: CASSQAGQAGYEQYF. For the CDR3, the DNA is TGTGCCAGCAGCCAGGCGGGACAGGCCGGTTACGAGCAGTACTTC.

This chain uses TRBV6-5 with TRBJ1-2; 7 nucleotides agree with TRBD1. The junction had 7 bases not matched to a gene; V was cut back by 5 bases and J by 4 bases. Germline values: CDR1 MNHEY, CDR2 SVGAGI. This CDR3 is 14 amino acids long. The CDR3 region has the DNA TGTGCCAGCAGTCTCCAACAGGGGTTCTATGGCTACACCTTC. Its protein product is CASSLQQGFYGYTF.

The chain uses TRBV2 and TRBJ1-3; TRBD1 might be the D (5 bases). Per the germline V gene, CDR1 is SNHLY and CDR2 is FYNNEI. This CDR3 has 13 amino acids. V gave up 3 bases and J gave up 4 bases, with 7 bases separating them. Here the CDR3 DNA reads TGTGCCAGCAGTGAGGGGCAGGGAAACACCATATATTTT. Its translation is CASSEGQGNTIYF.

The chain recombines TRBV28 with TRBJ2-1; D unresolved. CDR1 and CDR2 (germline): MDHEN, SYDVKM. The CDR3 sequence is 14 residues long. Deletions cut 5 bases from V and 3 bases from J, with 11 bases between. DNA of the CDR3: TGTGCCAGCAGTCCCCCCCACAACTACAATGAGCAGTTCTTC. It translates to CASSPPHNYNEQFF.

The chain links TRBV4-1 to TRBJ2-5; D is possibly TRBD2 (6 bases). The CDR3 covers 14 residues. The V gene lost 1 base and the J gene lost 5 bases, with 11 bases spanning the gap. Germline V gene data show CDR1 as MGHRA and CDR2 as YSYEKL. The DNA for the CDR3 is TGCGCCAGCAGCCAAGGGCGGGACCGGGAGACCCAGTACTTC. Encoded protein: CASSQGRDRETQYF.

The gene calls are TRBV3-1 (or the pseudogene TRBV3-2) and TRBJ1-5; D unresolved. Trimming took off 0 bases at V and 7 bases at J, with 7 bases between the two ends. The CDR3 covers 13 residues. The germline V gene has CDR1 LGHDT and CDR2 YNNKEL (reference sequence). CDR3 sequence (DNA): TGTGCCAGCAGCCAAGATGTAATCCAGCCCCAGCATTTT. This codes for CASSQDVIQPQHF.

The rearrangement links TRBV9 to TRBJ1-3; D is unresolved. Trimming took off 0 bases at V and 4 bases at J, with 20 bases between the two ends. CDR3 length equals 18 residues. Germline assignment: CDR1 SGDLS and CDR2 YYNGEE. The DNA for the CDR3 is TGTGCCAGCAGCGTAGGGGTACCATTACCGGGAGCGGGAAACACCATATATTTT. This translates into CASSVGVPLPGAGNTIYF.

This chain joins TRBV5-1 and TRBJ1-2, with D perhaps TRBD1 (6 bases). V was cut by 2 bases and J by 0 bases, with 11 bases left in between. Per the germline V gene, CDR1 is SGHRS and CDR2 is YFSETQ. The CDR3 length is 15 residues. The CDR3 spells CASSFDRPPNYGYTF. CDR3 bases: TGCGCCAGCAGCTTTGACAGGCCCCCTAACTATGGCTACACCTTC.

The gene calls are TRBV7-9 and TRBJ2-1; tentative D call: TRBD1 (6 bases). Trimming removed 8 bases at V and 7 bases at J, with 12 bases between. Germline V CDR1 and CDR2: SEHNR, FQNEAQ (reference sequence). The CDR3 is 12 amino acids. CDR3: CASSDRQNEQFF. DNA of the CDR3: TGTGCCAGCTCGGACAGACAAAATGAGCAGTTCTTC.

The chain is built from TRBV7-2 and TRBJ1-3; 8 bases map to TRBD1. V lost 5 bases, J lost 0 bases, and 15 bases stayed unmatched. From germline, CDR1 is SGHTA and CDR2 FQGNSA. The CDR3 has 19 amino acids. For the CDR3, the DNA is TGTGCCAGCAGCACCTCCGGGACAGGCGAGGGGCTCTCTGGAAACACCATATATTTT. It yields the protein CASSTSGTGEGLSGNTIYF.

The rearrangement links TRBV14 to TRBJ1-1, with D possibly matching TRBD1 (6 bases). The CDR3 contains 13 residues. Trimming removed 5 bases at V and 1 base at J, with 8 bases between. Germline lookup yields CDR1 SGHDN and CDR2 FVKESK. The CDR3 loop is CASSIQGNTEAFF. For the CDR3, the DNA is TGTGCCAGCAGCATACAGGGGAACACTGAAGCTTTCTTT. Using reference TRBV14 and TRBJ1-1 for the parts outside the CDR3, the full variable domain is EAGVTQFPSHSVIEKGQTVTLRCDPISGHDNLYWYRRVMGKEIKFLLHFVKESKQDESGMPNNRFLAERTGGTYSTLKVQPAELEDSGVYFCASSIQGNTEAFFGQGTRLTVV.

The chain is built from TRBV3-1 (or the pseudogene TRBV3-2) and TRBJ1-3; 7 positions agree with TRBD1. The ends lost 1 base at V and 2 bases at J; junction bases unmatched: 11. Germline CDR1 LGHDT, CDR2 YNNKEL (reference sequence). This CDR3 spans 18 amino acids. In DNA, the CDR3 is TGTGCCAGCAGCCAAGGACAGGGTTTTGGGAGAACTGGAAACACCATATATTTT. This gives the protein CASSQGQGFGRTGNTIYF.

The J gene is TRBJ1-6, the V gene TRBV7-2; D unresolved. The CDR3 extends over 15 amino acids. Trimming stripped 1 base from V and 7 bases from J, with 11 bases between. Germline CDR1 SGHTA, CDR2 FQGNSA. The CDR3 spells CASSLVVGLNSPLHF. As DNA, the CDR3 is TGTGCCAGCAGCTTAGTGGTGGGCCTAAATTCACCCCTCCACTTT.

The V gene is TRBV15, the J gene TRBJ1-1; 9 bases line up with TRBD1. Germline CDR1 LNHNV, CDR2 YYDKDF (reference sequence). The V gene end was trimmed by 0 bases and the J gene end by 6 bases; junction bases not matched to a gene: 2. This CDR3 has 14 residues. The CDR3 is CATSRETGGSEAFF. DNA for the CDR3: TGTGCCACCAGCAGAGAAACAGGGGGCTCTGAAGCTTTCTTT.

V is TRBV5-6 and J is TRBJ1-6, with 8 bases that match TRBD1. The CDR3 has 16 residues. The germline gives CDR1 SGHDT, CDR2 YYEEEE. Trimming took 3 bases from V and 8 from J; bases not matched to a gene: 10. The CDR3 reads CASSSLWTGFDSPLHF. The CDR3 nucleotides read TGTGCCAGCAGCTCTCTTTGGACAGGGTTTGATTCACCCCTCCACTTT. The whole variable domain, filled in from reference TRBV5-6 and TRBJ1-6, reads DAGVTQSPTHLIKTRGQQVTLRCSPKSGHDTVSWYQQALGQGPQFIFQYYEEEERQRGNFPDRFSGHQFPNYSSELNVNALLLGDSALYLCASSSLWTGFDSPLHFGNGTRLTVT.

This chain connects TRBV27 to TRBJ1-4; D might be TRBD1 (6 bases). The germline V gene has CDR1 MNHEY and CDR2 SMNVEV (reference sequence). The CDR3 sequence is 17 residues long. V lost 3 bases, J lost 8 bases, and 22 bases lay in between. CDR3 sequence: CASSFRGGQAGGEKLFF. CDR3 in DNA: TGTGCCAGCAGTTTCAGGGGTGGGCAGGCCGGGGGGGAAAAACTGTTTTTT.

The rearrangement links TRBV28 to TRBJ2-2; 9 bases align to TRBD1. The germline V gene has CDR1 MDHEN and CDR2 SYDVKM. Trimming removed 5 bases from V and 6 bases from J; junction bases left unmatched: 4. This CDR3 contains 14 residues. CDR3 DNA sequence: TGTGCCAGCAGTGAATGGACAGGGGCCGGGGAGCTGTTTTTT. It yields the protein CASSEWTGAGELFF.

This chain links TRBV2 with TRBJ1-6; D is ambiguous. Germline V gene sequence: CDR1 SNHLY, CDR2 FYNNEI. CDR3 length equals 16 residues. Trimming pared 8 bases from V and 0 bases from J, leaving 14 bases between. The CDR3 coding sequence is TGTGCCAGCTTGGGTAGTAGCGACTCCTATAATTCACCCCTCCACTTT. As protein: CASLGSSDSYNSPLHF.

This clone was seen a single time. This rearrangement joins TRBV6-5 to TRBJ1-2; TRBD1 might be the D (5 bases). The CDR3 sequence is 14 residues long. From germline, CDR1 is MNHEY and CDR2 SVGAGI. V was pared by 2 bases and J by 7 bases, with 14 bases between. In DNA form, the CDR3 reads TGTGCCAGCAGTTACGGGGGAGGACTGTCTGGCTACACCTTC. It yields the protein CASSYGGGLSGYTF.

The chain couples TRBV21-1 to TRBJ2-2; the listed D gene, TRBD1, was not tested against the DNA. TRBV21-1 is a listed pseudogene. This CDR3 has 17 amino acids. The CDR3 nucleotides read TGTGCCAGCAGCAAACGTGACAGGGATCCCAACACCGGGGAGCTGTTTTTT. Its protein product is CASSKRDRDPNTGELFF.

The chain links TRBV7-8 to TRBJ1-1, with a weak D call TRBD1 (6 bases). The CDR3 has 14 residues. Germline V gene data show CDR1 as SGHVS and CDR2 as FQNEAQ. The V gene lost 5 bases and the J gene lost 6 bases, with 16 bases spanning the gap. CDR3 protein: CASSASGGEAEAFF. The DNA of the CDR3 is TGTGCCAGCAGCGCTAGTGGGGGCGAGGCTGAAGCTTTCTTT.

The CDR3 is CSVPWGGVNEQFF. In DNA, the CDR3 is TGCAGCGTTCCTTGGGGGGGGGTGAATGAGCAGTTCTTC. The chain has TRBV29-1 and TRBJ2-1; 7 nucleotides match TRBD2. Losses at the gene ends were 5 bases for V and 7 bases for J; bases not matched to a gene: 8. The CDR3 is made up of 13 amino acids. Germline CDR1 reads SQVTM; CDR2 reads ANQGSEA.